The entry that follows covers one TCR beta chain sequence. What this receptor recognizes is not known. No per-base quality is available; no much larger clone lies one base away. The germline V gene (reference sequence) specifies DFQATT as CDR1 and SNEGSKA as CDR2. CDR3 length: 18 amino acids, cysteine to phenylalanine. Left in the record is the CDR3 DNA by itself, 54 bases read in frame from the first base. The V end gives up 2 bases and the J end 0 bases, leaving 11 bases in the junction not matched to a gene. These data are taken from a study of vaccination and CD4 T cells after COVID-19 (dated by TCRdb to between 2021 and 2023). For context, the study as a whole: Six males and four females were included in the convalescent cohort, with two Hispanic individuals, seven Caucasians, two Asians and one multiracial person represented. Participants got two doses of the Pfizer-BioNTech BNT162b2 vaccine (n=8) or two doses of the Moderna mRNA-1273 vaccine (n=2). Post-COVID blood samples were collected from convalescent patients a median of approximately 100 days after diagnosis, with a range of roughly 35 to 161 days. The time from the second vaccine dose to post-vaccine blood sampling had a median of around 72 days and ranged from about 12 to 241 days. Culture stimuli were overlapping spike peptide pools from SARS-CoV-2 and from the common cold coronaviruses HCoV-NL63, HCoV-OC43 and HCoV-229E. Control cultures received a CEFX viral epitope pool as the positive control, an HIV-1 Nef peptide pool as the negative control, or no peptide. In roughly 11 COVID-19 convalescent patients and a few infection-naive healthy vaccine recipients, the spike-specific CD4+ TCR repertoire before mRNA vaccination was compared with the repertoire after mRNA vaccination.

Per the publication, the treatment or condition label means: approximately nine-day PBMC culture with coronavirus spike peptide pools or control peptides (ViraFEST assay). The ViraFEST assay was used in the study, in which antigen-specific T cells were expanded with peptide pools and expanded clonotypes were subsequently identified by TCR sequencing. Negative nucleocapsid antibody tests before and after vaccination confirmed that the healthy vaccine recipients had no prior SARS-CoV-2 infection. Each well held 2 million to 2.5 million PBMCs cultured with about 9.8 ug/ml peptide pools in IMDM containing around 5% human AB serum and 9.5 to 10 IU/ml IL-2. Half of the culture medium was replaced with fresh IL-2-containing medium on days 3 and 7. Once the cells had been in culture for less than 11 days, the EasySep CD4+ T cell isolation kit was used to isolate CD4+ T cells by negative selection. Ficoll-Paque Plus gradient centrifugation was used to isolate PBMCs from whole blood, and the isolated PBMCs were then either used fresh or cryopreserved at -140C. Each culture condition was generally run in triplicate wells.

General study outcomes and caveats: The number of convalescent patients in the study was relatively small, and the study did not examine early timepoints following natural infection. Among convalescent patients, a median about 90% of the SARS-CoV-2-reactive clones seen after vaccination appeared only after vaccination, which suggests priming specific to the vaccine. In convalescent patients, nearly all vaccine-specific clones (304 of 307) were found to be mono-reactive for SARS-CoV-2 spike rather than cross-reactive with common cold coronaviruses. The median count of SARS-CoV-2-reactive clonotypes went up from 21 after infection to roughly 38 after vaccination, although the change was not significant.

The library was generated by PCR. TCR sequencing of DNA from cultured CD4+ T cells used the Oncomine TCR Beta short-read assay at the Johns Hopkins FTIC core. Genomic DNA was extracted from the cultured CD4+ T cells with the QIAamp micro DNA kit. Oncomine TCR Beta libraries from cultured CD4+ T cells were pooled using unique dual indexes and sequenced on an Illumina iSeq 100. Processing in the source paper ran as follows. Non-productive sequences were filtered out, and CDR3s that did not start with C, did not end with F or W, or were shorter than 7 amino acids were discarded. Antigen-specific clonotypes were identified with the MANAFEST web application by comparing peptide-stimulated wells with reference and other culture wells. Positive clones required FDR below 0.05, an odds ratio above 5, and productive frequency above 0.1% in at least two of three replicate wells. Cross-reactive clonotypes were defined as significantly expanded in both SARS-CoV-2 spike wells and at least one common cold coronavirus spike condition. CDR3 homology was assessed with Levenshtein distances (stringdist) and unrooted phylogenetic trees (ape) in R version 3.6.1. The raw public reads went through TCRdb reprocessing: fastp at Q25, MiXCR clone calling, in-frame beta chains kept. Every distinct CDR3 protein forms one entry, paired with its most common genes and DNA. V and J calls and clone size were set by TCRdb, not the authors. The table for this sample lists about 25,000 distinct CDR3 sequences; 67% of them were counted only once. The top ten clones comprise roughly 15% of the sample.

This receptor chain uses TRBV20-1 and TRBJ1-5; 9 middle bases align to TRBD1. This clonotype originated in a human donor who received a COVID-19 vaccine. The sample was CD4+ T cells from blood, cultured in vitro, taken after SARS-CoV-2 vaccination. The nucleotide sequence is TGCAGTGCTAGATTTGGGACAGGGCCTCTAAGTAGCAATCAGCCCCAGCATTTT. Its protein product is CSARFGTGPLSSNQPQHF.